A single sample gave rise to the 9 T cell receptor beta chains below, sequenced in a study of T cells in Graves' hyperthyroidism and ophthalmopathy. Amplification of TCR beta CDR3 regions used RNA as the template. The HTBI primer set served for first-round RT-PCR of the TCR CDR3. One entry per CDR3 protein results from TCRdb running MiXCR on the multiplex PCR reads. The data show over 250,000 distinct CDR3 sequences, about 25% seen once. The specimen sequenced was blood. The receptors shown here come from a man aged 35-49 years with Graves' hyperthyroidism that later progressed to Graves' ophthalmopathy.

This clonotype came up many times. The CDR3, as DNA: TGTGCCAGCTCACCACCGTCAGGGGAAAAACTGTTTTTT. It yields the protein CASSPPSGEKLFF. The chain couples TRBV18 to TRBJ1-4; TRBD1 might be the D (5 bases). Trimming took off 0 bases at V and 8 bases at J, with 7 bases between the two ends. Germline V gene lookup returns CDR1 KGHSH and CDR2 LQKENI. This CDR3 contains 13 residues. Looking up the rest from reference TRBV18 and TRBJ1-4 gives the full variable domain: NAGVMQNPRHLVRRRGQEARLRCSPMKGHSHVYWYRQLPEEGLKFMVYLQKENIIDESGMPKERFSAEFPKEGPSILRIQQVVRGDSAAYFCASSPPSGEKLFFGSGTQLSVL.

This clonotype was recorded many times. In nucleotides, the CDR3 is TGTGCCAGTCGGGCAGGTCCGGGGGGGGCTGAAGCTTTCTTT. It encodes CASRAGPGGAEAFF. The chain employs TRBV19 and TRBJ1-1; D is perhaps TRBD1 (5 bases). Trimming cost V 8 bases and J 6 bases, with 19 bases left between them. The CDR3 consists of 14 residues. Germline CDR1 LNHDA, CDR2 SQIVND (reference sequence). Full variable domain (outside the CDR3, taken from reference TRBV19 and TRBJ1-1): DGGITQSPKYLFRKEGQNVTLSCEQNLNHDAMYWYRQDPGQGLRLIYYSQIVNDFQKGDIAEGYSVSREKKESFPLTVTSAQKNPTAFYLCASRAGPGGAEAFFGQGTRLTVV.

This clonotype was counted ten times or more. This chain links TRBV18 with TRBJ1-5; D gene uncertain. CDR1 is KGHSH and CDR2 is LQKENI in the germline V gene. The CDR3 runs 12 residues. Trimming cost V 3 bases and J 6 bases, with 6 bases left between them. The CDR3 DNA follows: TGTGCCAGCTCACCTTCGGGTCAGCCCCAGCATTTT. Translated, it gives CASSPSGQPQHF.

This clonotype was counted ten times or more. The V gene is TRBV20-1, the J gene TRBJ2-7; TRBD2 matches 12 bases. Germline assignment: CDR1 DFQATT and CDR2 SNEGSKA (reference sequence). V dropped 3 bases and J dropped 3; count of bases not matched to a gene: 3. The CDR3 spans 14 residues. CDR3 sequence reads: CSARSTSGSYEQYF. The CDR3 DNA is TGCAGTGCTAGGTCGACTAGCGGGAGCTACGAGCAGTACTTC.

This clonotype was observed many times. The chain joins TRBV12-3 or TRBV12-4 to TRBJ1-1, with a weak D call TRBD1 (5 bases). The CDR3 has 14 residues. V lost 3 bases to trimming and J lost 7 bases, with 15 bases between them. The CDR3 DNA is TGTGCCAGCAGTTTGTCCCCGGGGCTGGTTGAAGCTTTCTTT. Its translation: CASSLSPGLVEAFF.

This chain links TRBV5-1 with TRBJ1-2; D gene ambiguous. Trimming removed 4 bases at V and 5 bases at J, with 9 bases between. CDR3 length: 12 residues. Germline assignment: CDR1 SGHRS and CDR2 YFSETQ. The chain's CDR3 is CASSGGIYGYTF. In DNA, the CDR3 is TGCGCCAGCAGCGGCGGGATTTATGGCTACACCTTC.

The rearrangement links TRBV6-1 to TRBJ2-7, with 8 nucleotides matching TRBD2. Looked up from germline, CDR1 is MNHNS and CDR2 is SASEGT. CDR3 size: 12 residues. CDR3 DNA: TGTGCAACCAGGAGCGGGAGAAGCGAGCAGTACTTC. Its translation is CATRSGRSEQYF.

This clonotype came up many times. CDR3 sequence (DNA): TGCGCCAGCAGCCAAGGGGTGACAGGGGGCGATACCGGGGAGCTGTTTTTT. Protein: CASSQGVTGGDTGELFF. The genes are TRBV4-1 and TRBJ2-2, with TRBD1 matching over 10 bases. J lost 5 bases, V lost 1 base, and 7 bases had no gene match. CDR1 and CDR2 from the germline V gene are MGHRA and YSYEKL. The CDR3 spans 17 residues.

This clonotype was recorded many times. The chain links TRBV28 to TRBJ2-7, with D possibly TRBD2 on 6 matching bases. CDR3 size: 15 residues. In germline, CDR1 is MDHEN, CDR2 SYDVKM. Trimming left V 5 bases short and J 4 bases short, with 18 bases between. CDR3 sequence reads: CASSIPGLGVYEQYF. In nucleotides, the CDR3 is TGTGCCAGCAGTATACCGGGACTTGGAGTATACGAGCAGTACTTC.